The entry below gives a single T cell receptor (beta chain) sequence along with its context. Its cognate antigen is unknown. Libraries were prepared by immunoSEQ multiplex PCR; TCRdb keeps only in-frame clonotypes and omits some of them. Of fewer than 25,000 clones in the sample, roughly four fifths were seen once. Germline assignment: CDR1 SGHAT and CDR2 FQNNGV. The V segment lost 7 bases and the J segment 2 bases; nucleotides outside the gene matches: 8. CDR3 length equals 16 residues. This record belongs to a study of PD-1 blockade in classical Hodgkin lymphoma. General study points: There was a significant rise in CD4+ TCR diversity by C4D1, with no such rise for CD8+. Before treatment, TCR diversity in newly diagnosed patients was reportedly lower than in healthy donors.

The patients all showed relapse after autologous stem cell transplantation, while their brentuximab vedotin exposure varied. The TCR comes from a human donor with classical Hodgkin lymphoma. The specimen was peripheral blood mononuclear cells (PBMCs), collected before the second cycle of nivolumab. This rearrangement joins TRBV11-2 to TRBJ2-7; TRBD2 agrees at 13 bases. CDR3 bases: TGTGCCAGCACCTCACCGGGGACTAGCGGGACCTACGAGCAGTACTTC. This translates into CASTSPGTSGTYEQYF.